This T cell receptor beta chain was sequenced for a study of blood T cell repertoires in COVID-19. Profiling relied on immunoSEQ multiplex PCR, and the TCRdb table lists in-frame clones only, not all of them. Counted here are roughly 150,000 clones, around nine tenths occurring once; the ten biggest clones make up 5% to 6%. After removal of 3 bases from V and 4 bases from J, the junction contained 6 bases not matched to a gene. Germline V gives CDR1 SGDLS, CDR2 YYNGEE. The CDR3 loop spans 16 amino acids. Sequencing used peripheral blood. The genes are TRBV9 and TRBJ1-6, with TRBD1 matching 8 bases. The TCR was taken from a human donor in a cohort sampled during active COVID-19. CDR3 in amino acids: CASSEQGVPYNSPLHF. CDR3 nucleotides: TGTGCCAGCAGCGAACAGGGGGTCCCTTATAATTCACCCCTCCACTTT.